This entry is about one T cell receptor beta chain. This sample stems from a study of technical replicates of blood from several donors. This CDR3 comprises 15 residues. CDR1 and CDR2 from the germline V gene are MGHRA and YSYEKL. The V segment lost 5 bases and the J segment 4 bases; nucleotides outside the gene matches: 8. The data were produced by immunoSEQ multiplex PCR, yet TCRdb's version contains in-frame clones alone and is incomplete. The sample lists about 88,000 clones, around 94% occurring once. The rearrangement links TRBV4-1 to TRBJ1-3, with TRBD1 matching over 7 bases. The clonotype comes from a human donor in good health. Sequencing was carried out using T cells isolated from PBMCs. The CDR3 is CASSSHRQGGNTIYF. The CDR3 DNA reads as TGCGCCAGCAGCTCGCACCGACAGGGAGGAAACACCATATATTTT.